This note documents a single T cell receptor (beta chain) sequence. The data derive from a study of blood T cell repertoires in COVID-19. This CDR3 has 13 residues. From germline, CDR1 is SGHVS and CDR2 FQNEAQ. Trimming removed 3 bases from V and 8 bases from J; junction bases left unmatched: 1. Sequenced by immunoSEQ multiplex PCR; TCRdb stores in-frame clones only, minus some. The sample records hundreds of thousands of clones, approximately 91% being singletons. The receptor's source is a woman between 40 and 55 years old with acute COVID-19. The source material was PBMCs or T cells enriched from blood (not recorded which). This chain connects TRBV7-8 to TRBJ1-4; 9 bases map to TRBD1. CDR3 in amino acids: CASSLDRGEKLFF. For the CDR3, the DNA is TGTGCCAGCAGCTTGGACAGGGGAGAAAAACTGTTTTTT.